The text below deals with one T cell receptor beta chain. The CDR3 has 15 amino acids. V gave up 1 base and J gave up 0 bases, with 7 bases separating them. CDR1 and CDR2 from the germline V gene are LNHDA and SQIVND (reference sequence). This sample stems from a study of blood T cell repertoires in COVID-19. The assay was immunoSEQ multiplex PCR, and TCRdb's table has in-frame clones only and misses some. The sample lists roughly 240,000 clones, about nine tenths occurring once. This chain connects TRBV19 to TRBJ1-3; D is unclear. The specimen was peripheral blood. The clonotype originates from a woman aged 55 to 70 who had recovered from COVID-19. The CDR3 loop reads CASSIGATSGNTIYF. The CDR3 nucleotides read TGTGCCAGTAGTATAGGGGCCACCTCTGGAAACACCATATATTTT.